This passage covers 27 T cell receptor beta chains from one sample sequenced in a study of Graves' ophthalmopathy and Graves' hyperthyroidism. Transcripts of RNA were the source for amplifying TCR beta CDR3 regions. The first-round RT-PCR employed HTBI primers together with the Qiagen OneStep RT-PCR kit. A multiplex PCR was then performed as the second round. TCRdb re-called the multiplex PCR reads through MiXCR, storing one row per CDR3 protein. The sample records fewer than 250,000 distinct CDR3 sequences, around 28% being singletons. The specimen was peripheral blood. The receptors were gathered from a middle-aged man with Graves' ophthalmopathy.

This clonotype was observed many times. This rearrangement joins TRBV25-1 to TRBJ1-1; D remains unclear. Germline CDR1 is MGHDK and CDR2 is SYGVNS. Trimming stripped 6 bases from V and 4 bases from J, with 9 bases between. The CDR3 contains 12 residues. The CDR3 region has the DNA TGTGCCAGCAGAACCGCGAGCACTGAAGCTTTCTTT. Its protein product is CASRTASTEAFF.

At least ten counts were recorded for this clonotype. V and J are TRBV10-3 and TRBJ2-7; 9 bases align to TRBD2. The CDR3 contains 15 residues. The V and J ends lost 8 bases and 6 bases, in that order; junction bases with no gene match: 14. The germline CDR1 and CDR2 sequences are ENHRY and SYGVKD. The CDR3 here is CAIRISGSTYGEQYF. The CDR3 DNA follows: TGTGCCATCCGTATTAGCGGGAGCACTTACGGCGAGCAGTACTTC.

This clonotype was seen repeatedly, ten times or more. The rearrangement links TRBV6-1 to TRBJ1-5; D remains ambiguous. Between the trimmed V and J ends, which lost 6 bases and 0 bases, there was a span of 12 bases. CDR3 length: 15 residues. Germline V gene data show CDR1 as MNHNS and CDR2 as SASEGT. This chain's CDR3 is CASSRGPYSNQPQHF. The CDR3, as DNA: TGTGCCAGCAGCCGCGGACCTTATAGCAATCAGCCCCAGCATTTT.

The V gene is TRBV6-5, the J gene TRBJ2-7; 9 nucleotides match TRBD1. J gave up 0 bases and V 3 bases, and 6 bases lay outside the gene matches. CDR1 and CDR2 from the germline V gene are MNHEY and SVGAGI. The CDR3 runs to 16 residues. In DNA form, the CDR3 reads TGTGCCAGCAGTTATTTGTGGGGACAGGGCTCCTACGAGCAGTACTTC. It specifies CASSYLWGQGSYEQYF.

Many counts were recorded for this clonotype. The CDR3 is CASSQASAYEQYF. Here the CDR3 DNA reads TGTGCCAGCAGCCAAGCTAGCGCCTACGAGCAGTACTTC. V and J are TRBV4-2 and TRBJ2-7; weak D call: TRBD2 (6 bases). The CDR3 covers 13 residues. Deletions cut 1 base from V and 2 bases from J, with 6 bases between. Germline lookup yields CDR1 LGHNA and CDR2 YNFKEQ.

This clonotype was picked up many times. V is TRBV20-1 and J is TRBJ2-5, with 9 nucleotides matching TRBD1. Germline V gene data show CDR1 as DFQATT and CDR2 as SNEGSKA (reference sequence). V was clipped by 6 bases and J by 5 bases; unmatched bases: 7. This CDR3 has 13 residues. The CDR3 DNA follows: TGCAGTGCCGTAAGACAGGGGGGTGAGACCCAGTACTTC. Protein sequence: CSAVRQGGETQYF.

The V and J genes are TRBV6-2 or TRBV6-3 and TRBJ1-5, with 7 bases aligning to TRBD1. Per germline, CDR1 MNHEY and CDR2 SVGEGT. This CDR3 is built from 16 residues. The ends lost 2 bases at V and 4 bases at J; junction bases unmatched: 8. CDR3 loop: CASSYALTGRNQPQHF. The CDR3 coding sequence is TGTGCCAGCAGTTACGCCTTGACAGGGCGGAATCAGCCCCAGCATTTT.

This sequence joins TRBV6-2 or TRBV6-3 and TRBJ2-7; D may be TRBD1 or TRBD2 (5 bases each). V gave up 10 bases and J gave up 3 bases, with 13 bases separating them. Per germline, CDR1 MNHEY and CDR2 SVGEGT. The CDR3 runs to 12 residues. CDR3 region: CATGRSGYEQYF. The CDR3 nucleotides are TGTGCCACGGGACGGAGTGGCTACGAGCAGTACTTC.

The V gene is TRBV6-2 or TRBV6-3, the J gene TRBJ2-7; D unresolved. V was shortened by 6 bases and J by 0 bases, with 12 bases between the two germline ends. The V gene's germline CDR1 is MNHEY and CDR2 SVGEGT. The CDR3 loop spans 14 amino acids. CDR3 DNA: TGTGCCAGCAGCCCCCTGTTTGACTCCTACGAGCAGTACTTC. It encodes CASSPLFDSYEQYF.

In this sample, this clonotype turned up many times. This chain links TRBV4-1 with TRBJ1-2, with D perhaps TRBD1 (5 bases). The CDR3 runs to 14 residues. CDR1 MGHRA and CDR2 YSYEKL come from the germline V gene. V was clipped by 0 bases and J by 4 bases, with 9 bases between them. DNA for the CDR3: TGCGCCAGCAGCCAAGAGCAGGGATTCTATGGCTACACCTTC. This gives the protein CASSQEQGFYGYTF.

The chain couples TRBV27 to TRBJ2-7; TRBD2 is a possible D gene (6 bases). Trimming shortened V by 5 bases and J by 0 bases, and 14 bases separated the two germline ends. In germline, CDR1 is MNHEY, CDR2 SMNVEV (reference sequence). The CDR3 is made up of 15 amino acids. CDR3 sequence: CASSLFPTSSYEQYF. The CDR3 DNA is TGTGCCAGCAGTCTCTTTCCGACTAGCTCCTACGAGCAGTACTTC.

This clonotype was found many times. The genes are TRBV12-3 or TRBV12-4 and TRBJ1-2; TRBD1 is a possible D gene (6 bases). Trimming pared 1 base from V and 1 base from J, leaving 10 bases between. The CDR3 is made up of 15 amino acids. The CDR3 DNA reads TGTGCCAGCAGTTTAGGGGACATCAATAACTATGGCTACACCTTC. This gives the protein CASSLGDINNYGYTF.

The genes are TRBV2 and TRBJ1-1; D unclear. This CDR3 comprises 13 residues. In germline, CDR1 is SNHLY, CDR2 FYNNEI. V was shortened by 5 bases and J by 3 bases, with 10 bases between the two germline ends. CDR3 residues: CASSWQSYTEAFF. The DNA for the CDR3 is TGTGCCAGCAGTTGGCAGAGCTACACTGAAGCTTTCTTT.

This clonotype was detected ten times or more. This chain joins TRBV10-3 and TRBJ2-2; D gene ambiguous. Germline-derived CDR1 and CDR2 are ENHRY and SYGVKD. V lost 6 bases and J lost 4, with 12 bases in between. The CDR3 spans 14 residues. The CDR3 sequence: CAISRLTGTGELFF. CDR3 bases: TGTGCCATCAGCAGACTGACGGGCACCGGGGAGCTGTTTTTT.

In its sample, this clonotype was seen many times. The chain carries TRBV20-1 and TRBJ2-5; the D is unclear. This CDR3 comprises 10 residues. CDR1 and CDR2 from the germline V gene are DFQATT and SNEGSKA (reference sequence). The ends were cut back, 3 bases at V and 8 bases at J, with 7 bases in the middle. CDR3 sequence (DNA): TGCAGTGCTAGTTTGGGAACCCAGTACTTC. Its protein is CSASLGTQYF.

At least ten counts were recorded for this clonotype. This chain connects TRBV5-4 to TRBJ1-2; D uncertain. Trimming pared 4 bases from V and 3 bases from J, leaving 10 bases between. Germline V lookup: CDR1 SGHNT, CDR2 YYREEE (reference sequence). This CDR3 has 13 amino acids. The CDR3 coding sequence is TGTGCCAGCAGCAGACGGAGGGACTATGGCTACACCTTC. Protein sequence: CASSRRRDYGYTF.

This clonotype was recorded a few times. This chain connects TRBV6-2 or TRBV6-3 to TRBJ1-1; D is unclear. Trimming stripped 10 bases from V and 6 bases from J, with 21 bases between. The CDR3 is 14 amino acids. From germline, CDR1 is MNHEY and CDR2 SVGEGT. The CDR3 nucleotides read TGTGCCACCATACCTAAAAACCCGGTATCTGAAGCTTTCTTT. Translation: CATIPKNPVSEAFF.

This clonotype was detected ten times or more. The rearrangement joins TRBV20-1 to TRBJ1-1; 9 bases agree with TRBD1. In germline, CDR1 is DFQATT, CDR2 SNEGSKA (reference sequence). CDR3 length equals 12 residues. V lost 5 bases to trimming and J lost 5 bases; unmatched junction nucleotides: 3. CDR3 sequence: CSAGQGRTEAFF. The CDR3 DNA reads as TGCAGTGCTGGACAGGGGAGGACTGAAGCTTTCTTT.

This clonotype was observed at least ten times. The chain has TRBV24-1 and TRBJ1-5, with 9 bases fitting TRBD1. The V gene's germline CDR1 is KGHDR and CDR2 SFDVKD. V lost 3 bases and J lost 10; bases outside the gene matches: 6. This CDR3 has 14 amino acids. CDR3 sequence: CATSDPGTGQPQHF. The DNA of the CDR3 is TGTGCCACCAGTGATCCCGGGACAGGGCAACCCCAGCATTTT.

V is TRBV12-3 or TRBV12-4 and J is TRBJ2-7; TRBD1 is a possible D gene (7 bases). The V end was cut by 5 bases, the J end by 0 bases, with 17 bases between. There are 16 residues in the CDR3. In DNA form, the CDR3 reads TGTGCCAGCAGTCCCCGACCAGGGGGGAGCTCCTACGAGCAGTACTTC. It codes for CASSPRPGGSSYEQYF.

The sample holds many counts of this clonotype. V usage is TRBV19 and J usage is TRBJ2-7, with TRBD1 identical over 8 bases. Germline assignment: CDR1 LNHDA and CDR2 SQIVND (reference sequence). Germline trimming cut 5 bases from V and 2 bases from J; bases unmatched to any gene: 5. This CDR3 region has 14 residues. CDR3 in DNA: TGTGCCAGTAGTCCCGGACAGGGTCCCTACGAGCAGTACTTC. Residues: CASSPGQGPYEQYF.

This clonotype was observed at least ten times. The J gene is TRBJ1-3, the V gene TRBV27, with D unclear. The CDR3 has 15 amino acids. V shed 2 bases and J shed 0 bases, with 8 bases lying between them. Per germline, CDR1 MNHEY and CDR2 SMNVEV (reference sequence). CDR3 sequence: CASSLKGFSGNTIYF. In nucleotides, the CDR3 is TGTGCCAGCAGTTTAAAGGGTTTCTCTGGAAACACCATATATTTT.

There are a few counts of this clonotype. The CDR3 nucleotides are TGTGCCAGCAGCAGTTTTCCCGGGACAGACCTCATGAACACTGAAGCTTTCTTT. Its translation is CASSSFPGTDLMNTEAFF. This sequence joins TRBV6-2 or TRBV6-3 and TRBJ1-1, with 7 positions matching TRBD1. The CDR3 contains 18 residues. The V gene end was trimmed by 6 bases and the J gene end by 0 bases; junction bases not matched to a gene: 16. The germline V gene has CDR1 MNHEY and CDR2 SVGEGT.

This clonotype was counted many times. The rearrangement links TRBV5-1 to TRBJ2-2, with D unclear. The CDR3 covers 12 residues. V dropped 4 bases and J dropped 8 bases, with 9 bases sitting between them. Germline assignment: CDR1 SGHRS and CDR2 YFSETQ. In DNA form, the CDR3 reads TGCGCCAGCAGCCCAAGCCCGGGGGAGCTGTTTTTT. The encoded protein is CASSPSPGELFF.

This clonotype was seen only once. The gene calls are TRBV12-3 or TRBV12-4 and TRBJ1-1, with unresolved D. The CDR3 loop spans 13 amino acids. V was pared by 8 bases and J by 2 bases, with 12 bases between. The CDR3 region is CASQVGRNTEAFF. As DNA, the CDR3 is TGTGCCAGCCAGGTCGGCCGCAACACTGAAGCTTTCTTT.

This clonotype was counted at least ten times. For the CDR3, the DNA is TGTGCCAGCAGCGGCTGGACAGGCGGAGGCCTCGGGGAGCAGTACTTC. Translating it yields CASSGWTGGGLGEQYF. This chain connects TRBV28 to TRBJ2-7; 7 bases map to TRBD1. The CDR3 is 16 residues long. Looked up from germline, CDR1 is MDHEN and CDR2 is SYDVKM. Trimming took 6 bases from V and 7 from J; bases not matched to a gene: 18.

This clonotype was picked up many times. V is TRBV12-3 or TRBV12-4 and J is TRBJ2-7; TRBD2 aligns across 11 bases. Trimming took 3 bases from V and 4 from J; bases not matched to a gene: 5. The CDR3 contains 15 residues. The CDR3 sequence is CASSFLAGGWYEQYF. In nucleotides, the CDR3 is TGTGCCAGCAGTTTCCTAGCGGGAGGTTGGTACGAGCAGTACTTC.